This T cell receptor (beta chain) was captured in a study of cytomegalovirus exposure and HLA in healthy donors. This clone was seen a single time. Its antigen is as yet unknown. Other nucleotide sequences from this sample produce the same CDR3. In the PCR, 60 Vbeta and 13 Jbeta primers were used. Per the study methods: In a later analysis, around 12 million of approximately 81 million unique beta chains occurred in at least two donors. Repertoires were generated with immunoSEQ multiplex PCR, while TCRdb's copy carries only in-frame clones and drops some. D and trimming come from the DNA, and the V and J calls and clone size come from that table. This table has some 120,000 clones, approximately 8.7% appearing once. Study results and limitations: Rare sequences made up most TCRs, while some public TCRs were found in many donors. For TCR beta chains, V- and J-gene trimming was later linked to a missense DCLRE1C variant. The classifier was said to identify cytomegalovirus status with high specificity and sensitivity.

Germline V gene data show CDR1 as SGHTA and CDR2 as FQGNSA. The CDR3 has 14 residues. The ends were cut back, 5 bases at V and 8 bases at J, with 16 bases in the middle. Source material: PBMCs. This TCR derives from a man aged 35-49 years in good health and CMV-seronegative. The genes are TRBV7-2 and TRBJ2-4, with TRBD1 as a possible D gene (6 bases). The CDR3 region has the DNA TGTGCCAGCAGCCCGGGCCAGGGGTGGGACATTCAGTACTTC. It specifies CASSPGQGWDIQYF.